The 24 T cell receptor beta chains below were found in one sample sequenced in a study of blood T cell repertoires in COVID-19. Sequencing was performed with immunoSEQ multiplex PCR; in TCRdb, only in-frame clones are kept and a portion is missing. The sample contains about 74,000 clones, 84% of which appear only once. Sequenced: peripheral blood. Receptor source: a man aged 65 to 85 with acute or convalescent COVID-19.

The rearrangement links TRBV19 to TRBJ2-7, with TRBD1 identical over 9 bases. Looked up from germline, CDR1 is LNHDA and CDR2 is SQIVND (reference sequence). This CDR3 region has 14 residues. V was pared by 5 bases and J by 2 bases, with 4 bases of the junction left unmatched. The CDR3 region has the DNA TGTGCCAGTAGTGATGGGACAGGGCCCTACGAGCAGTACTTC. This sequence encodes CASSDGTGPYEQYF.

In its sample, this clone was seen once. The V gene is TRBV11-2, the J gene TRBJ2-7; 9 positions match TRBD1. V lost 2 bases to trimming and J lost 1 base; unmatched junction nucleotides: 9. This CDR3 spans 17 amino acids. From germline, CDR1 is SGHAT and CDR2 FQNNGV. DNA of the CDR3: TGTGCCAGCAGCTTAAGGCGCCCCGGGACAGGGTCCTACGAGCAGTACTTC. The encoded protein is CASSLRRPGTGSYEQYF.

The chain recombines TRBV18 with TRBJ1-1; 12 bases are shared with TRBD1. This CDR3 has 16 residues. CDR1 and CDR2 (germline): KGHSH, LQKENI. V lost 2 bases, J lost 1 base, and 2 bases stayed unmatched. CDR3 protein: CASSPGTGGKNTEAFF. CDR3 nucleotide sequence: TGTGCCAGCTCACCAGGGACAGGGGGCAAGAACACTGAAGCTTTCTTT.

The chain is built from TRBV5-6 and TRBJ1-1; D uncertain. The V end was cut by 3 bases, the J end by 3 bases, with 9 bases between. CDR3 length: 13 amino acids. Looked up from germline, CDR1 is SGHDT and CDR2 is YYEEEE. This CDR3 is CASSWGADTEAFF. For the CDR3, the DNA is TGTGCCAGCAGCTGGGGAGCGGACACTGAAGCTTTCTTT. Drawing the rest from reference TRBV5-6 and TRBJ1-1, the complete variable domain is DAGVTQSPTHLIKTRGQQVTLRCSPKSGHDTVSWYQQALGQGPQFIFQYYEEEERQRGNFPDRFSGHQFPNYSSELNVNALLLGDSALYLCASSWGADTEAFFGQGTRLTVV.

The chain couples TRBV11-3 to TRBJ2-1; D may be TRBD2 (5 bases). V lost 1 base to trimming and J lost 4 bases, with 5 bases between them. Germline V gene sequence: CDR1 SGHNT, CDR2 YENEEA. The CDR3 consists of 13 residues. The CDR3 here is CASSLGGYNEQFF. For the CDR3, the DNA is TGTGCCAGCAGCTTAGGCGGGTACAATGAGCAGTTCTTC.

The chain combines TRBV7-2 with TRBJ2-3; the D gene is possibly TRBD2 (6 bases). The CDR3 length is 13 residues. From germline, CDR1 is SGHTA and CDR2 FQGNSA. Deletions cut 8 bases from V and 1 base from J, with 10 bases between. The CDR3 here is CASWTTGTDTQYF. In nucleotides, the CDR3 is TGTGCCAGCTGGACTACTGGCACAGATACGCAGTATTTT.

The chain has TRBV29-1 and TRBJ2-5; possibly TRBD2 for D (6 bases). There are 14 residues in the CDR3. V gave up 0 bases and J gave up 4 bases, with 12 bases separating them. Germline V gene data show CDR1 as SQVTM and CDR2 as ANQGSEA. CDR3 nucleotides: TGCAGCGTTGAAGACGGGGGATTTGGAGAGACCCAGTACTTC. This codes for CSVEDGGFGETQYF.

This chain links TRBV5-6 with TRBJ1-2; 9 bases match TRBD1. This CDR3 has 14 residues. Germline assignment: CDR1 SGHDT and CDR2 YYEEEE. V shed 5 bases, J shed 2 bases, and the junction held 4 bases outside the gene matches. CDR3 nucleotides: TGTGCCAGCAGGGGACAGGGAGAGAACTATGGCTACACCTTC. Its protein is CASRGQGENYGYTF.

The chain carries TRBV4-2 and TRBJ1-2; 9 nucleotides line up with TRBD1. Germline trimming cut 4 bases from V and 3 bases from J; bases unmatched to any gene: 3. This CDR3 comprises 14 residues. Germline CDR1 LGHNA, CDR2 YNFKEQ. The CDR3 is CASSPGQGDYGYTF. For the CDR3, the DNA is TGTGCCAGCAGCCCGGGACAGGGCGACTATGGCTACACCTTC.

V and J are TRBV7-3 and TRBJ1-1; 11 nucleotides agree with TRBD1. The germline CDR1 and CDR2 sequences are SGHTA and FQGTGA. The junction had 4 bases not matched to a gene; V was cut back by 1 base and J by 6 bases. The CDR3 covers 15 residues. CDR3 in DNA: TGTGCCAGCAGCTTAATCGGACAGGGGGCCTCTGAAGCTTTCTTT. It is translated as CASSLIGQGASEAFF. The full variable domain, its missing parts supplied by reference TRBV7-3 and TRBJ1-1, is GAGVSQTPSNKVTEKGKYVELRCDPISGHTALYWYRQSLGQGPEFLIYFQGTGAADDSGLPNDRFFAVRPEGSVSTLKIQRTERGDSAVYLCASSLIGQGASEAFFGQGTRLTVV.

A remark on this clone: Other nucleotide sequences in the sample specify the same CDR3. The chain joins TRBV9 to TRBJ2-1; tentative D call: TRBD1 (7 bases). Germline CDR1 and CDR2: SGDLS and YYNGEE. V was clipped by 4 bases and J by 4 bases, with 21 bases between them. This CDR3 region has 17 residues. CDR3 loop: CASSPRPGGSGYNEQFF. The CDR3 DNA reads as TGTGCCAGCAGCCCCCGGCCAGGGGGGAGCGGGTACAATGAGCAGTTCTTC.

The CDR3 here is CASSLHNPTGELFF. The DNA for the CDR3 is TGTGCCAGCAGCCTTCACAACCCCACCGGGGAGCTGTTTTTT. The chain recombines TRBV3-1 (or the pseudogene TRBV3-2) with TRBJ2-2; D unclear. The ends were cut back, 4 bases at V and 4 bases at J, with 10 bases in the middle. Germline assignment: CDR1 LGHDT and CDR2 YNNKEL (reference sequence). This CDR3 has 14 amino acids.

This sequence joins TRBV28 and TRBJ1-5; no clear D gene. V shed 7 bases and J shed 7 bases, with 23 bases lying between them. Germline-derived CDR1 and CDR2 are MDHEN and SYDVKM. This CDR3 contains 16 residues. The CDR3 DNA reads TGTGCCAGCACCTCCAGGAGGCCCGGACGGGAACAGCCCCAGCATTTT. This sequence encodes CASTSRRPGREQPQHF.

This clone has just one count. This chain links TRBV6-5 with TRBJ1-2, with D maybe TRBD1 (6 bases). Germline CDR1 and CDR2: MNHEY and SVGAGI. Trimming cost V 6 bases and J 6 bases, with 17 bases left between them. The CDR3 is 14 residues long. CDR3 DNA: TGTGCCAGCAGCCCGAAGGGGGGGAGGGATGGCTACACCTTC. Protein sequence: CASSPKGGRDGYTF.

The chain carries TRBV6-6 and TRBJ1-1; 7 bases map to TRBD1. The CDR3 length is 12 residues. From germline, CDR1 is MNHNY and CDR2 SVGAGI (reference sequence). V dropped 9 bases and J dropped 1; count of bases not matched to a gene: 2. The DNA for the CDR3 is TGTGCCAGTTGGACAGGGAACACTGAAGCTTTCTTT. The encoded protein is CASWTGNTEAFF.

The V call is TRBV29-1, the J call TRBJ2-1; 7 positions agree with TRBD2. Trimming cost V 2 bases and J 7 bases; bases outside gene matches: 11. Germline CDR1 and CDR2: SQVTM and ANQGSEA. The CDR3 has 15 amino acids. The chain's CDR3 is CSVEPPAGELNEQFF. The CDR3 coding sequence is TGCAGCGTTGAACCCCCGGCGGGAGAACTGAATGAGCAGTTCTTC.

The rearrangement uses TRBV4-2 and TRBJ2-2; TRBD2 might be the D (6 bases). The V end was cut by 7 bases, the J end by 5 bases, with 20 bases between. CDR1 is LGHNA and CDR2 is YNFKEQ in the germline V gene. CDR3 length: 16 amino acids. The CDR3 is CASTRGRDGWTGELFF. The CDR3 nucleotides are TGTGCCAGCACCCGAGGGCGGGATGGGTGGACCGGGGAGCTGTTTTTT.

The CDR3 sequence: CASSPVGGGGYTF. The CDR3 coding sequence is TGTGCCAGCAGCCCTGTGGGGGGTGGTGGCTACACCTTC. This rearrangement joins TRBV7-3 to TRBJ1-2; D is perhaps TRBD1 (5 bases). The germline CDR1 and CDR2 sequences are SGHTA and FQGTGA. This CDR3 region has 13 residues. V lost 5 bases and J lost 7, with 14 bases in between.

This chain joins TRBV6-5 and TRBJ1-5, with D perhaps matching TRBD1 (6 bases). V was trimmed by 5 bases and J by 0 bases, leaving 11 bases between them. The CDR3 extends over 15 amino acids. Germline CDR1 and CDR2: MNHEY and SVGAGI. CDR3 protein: CASSQTGNSNQPQHF. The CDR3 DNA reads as TGTGCCAGCAGTCAAACAGGGAATAGCAATCAGCCCCAGCATTTT.

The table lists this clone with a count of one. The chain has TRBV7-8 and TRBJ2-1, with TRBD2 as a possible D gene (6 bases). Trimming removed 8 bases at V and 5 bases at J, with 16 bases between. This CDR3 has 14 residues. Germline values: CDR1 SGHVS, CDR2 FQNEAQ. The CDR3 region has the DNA TGTGCCAGCTTTTTCTGGGAGGACAACAATGAGCAGTTCTTC. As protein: CASFFWEDNNEQFF.

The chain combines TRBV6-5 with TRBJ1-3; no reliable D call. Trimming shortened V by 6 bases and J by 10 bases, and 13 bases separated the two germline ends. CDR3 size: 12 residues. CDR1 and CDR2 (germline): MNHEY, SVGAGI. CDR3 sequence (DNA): TGTGCCAGCAGGGGAGGGCAGGAGACCATATATTTT. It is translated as CASRGGQETIYF.

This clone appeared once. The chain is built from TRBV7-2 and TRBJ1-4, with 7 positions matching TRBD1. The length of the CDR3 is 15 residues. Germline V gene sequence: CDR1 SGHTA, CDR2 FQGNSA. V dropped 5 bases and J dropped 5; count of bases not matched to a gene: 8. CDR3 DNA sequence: TGTGCCAGCAGCGTCCTGACAGGGCTAAATGAAAAACTGTTTTTT. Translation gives CASSVLTGLNEKLFF. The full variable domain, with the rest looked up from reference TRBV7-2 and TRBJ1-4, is GAGVSQSPSNKVTEKGKDVELRCDPISGHTALYWYRQSLGQGLEFLIYFQGNSAPDKSGLPSDRFSAERTGGSVSTLTIQRTQQEDSAVYLCASSVLTGLNEKLFFGSGTQLSVL.

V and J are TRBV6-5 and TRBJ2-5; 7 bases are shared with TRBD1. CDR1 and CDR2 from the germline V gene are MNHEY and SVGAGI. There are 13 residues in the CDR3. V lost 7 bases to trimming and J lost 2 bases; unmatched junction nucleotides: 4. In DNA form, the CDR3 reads TGTGCCAGCACTAGGGACAGACAAGAGACCCAGTACTTC. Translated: CASTRDRQETQYF.

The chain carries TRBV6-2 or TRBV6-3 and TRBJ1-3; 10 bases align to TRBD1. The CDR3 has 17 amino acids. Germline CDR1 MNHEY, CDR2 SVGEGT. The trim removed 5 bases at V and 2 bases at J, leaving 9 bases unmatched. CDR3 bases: TGTGCCAGCAGTGACAGCGGACAGGGGGTGACTGGAAACACCATATATTTT. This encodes CASSDSGQGVTGNTIYF.